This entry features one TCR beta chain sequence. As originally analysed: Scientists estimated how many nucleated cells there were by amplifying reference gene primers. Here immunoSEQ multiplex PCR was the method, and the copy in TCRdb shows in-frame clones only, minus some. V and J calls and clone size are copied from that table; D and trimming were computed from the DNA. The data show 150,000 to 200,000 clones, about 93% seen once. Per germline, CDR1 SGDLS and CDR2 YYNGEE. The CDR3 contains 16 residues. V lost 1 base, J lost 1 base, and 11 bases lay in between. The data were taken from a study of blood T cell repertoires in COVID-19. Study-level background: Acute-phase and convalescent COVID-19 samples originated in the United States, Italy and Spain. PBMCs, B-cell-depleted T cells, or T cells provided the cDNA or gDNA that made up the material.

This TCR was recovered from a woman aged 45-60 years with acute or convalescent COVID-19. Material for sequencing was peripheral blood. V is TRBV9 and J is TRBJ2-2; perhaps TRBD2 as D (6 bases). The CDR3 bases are TGTGCCAGCAGCGTATGGGCGGGGATGAACACCGGGGAGCTGTTTTTT. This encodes CASSVWAGMNTGELFF.